The 32 T cell receptor beta chains below all came from one sample that was sequenced in a study of cytotoxic CD8 clonotypes in ibrutinib-treated CLL. Method: immunoSEQ multiplex PCR; TCRdb's copy keeps in-frame clones and lacks some. The repertoire holds some 140,000 clones, with approximately 90% as singletons. The sequencing used PBMCs, collected after 12 months of ibrutinib treatment. The receptors derive from a human donor with chronic lymphocytic leukemia.

This clone came up once. The CDR3: CASSPDSYGYTF. CDR3 nucleotides: TGTGCCAGCAGCCCCGACAGTTATGGCTACACCTTC. This chain uses TRBV7-2 with TRBJ1-2, with D possibly being TRBD1 (5 bases). This CDR3 contains 12 residues. Trimming shortened V by 5 bases and J by 5 bases, and 9 bases separated the two germline ends. The germline V gene encodes CDR1 SGHTA and CDR2 FQGNSA. Looking up the rest from reference TRBV7-2 and TRBJ1-2 gives the full variable domain: GAGVSQSPSNKVTEKGKDVELRCDPISGHTALYWYRQSLGQGLEFLIYFQGNSAPDKSGLPSDRFSAERTGGSVSTLTIQRTQQEDSAVYLCASSPDSYGYTFGSGTRLTVV.

V usage is TRBV27 and J usage is TRBJ2-1, with no clear D. The CDR3 is 13 residues long. The V gene's germline CDR1 is MNHEY and CDR2 SMNVEV (reference sequence). The V and J ends lost 3 bases and 5 bases respectively, with 8 bases between them. CDR3 bases: TGTGCCAGCAGTTTTGGCCAGAACAATGAGCAGTTCTTC. Translation: CASSFGQNNEQFF.

The chain has TRBV27 and TRBJ2-2; no reliable D call. Germline V lookup: CDR1 MNHEY, CDR2 SMNVEV (reference sequence). The CDR3 runs 13 residues. Trimming removed 3 bases from V and 4 bases from J, with 6 bases in between. The CDR3: CASSFWSTGELFF. The CDR3 DNA follows: TGTGCCAGCAGTTTCTGGAGCACCGGGGAGCTGTTTTTT.

V gene TRBV29-1 combines with J gene TRBJ1-3, with 10 bases lining up with TRBD1. The CDR3 has 15 residues. CDR1 is SQVTM and CDR2 is ANQGSEA in the germline V gene. V was pared by 8 bases and J by 3 bases, with 10 bases of the junction left unmatched. CDR3 sequence: CSIQRTGGFGNTIYF. The CDR3 coding sequence is TGCAGCATCCAAAGGACAGGGGGGTTTGGAAACACCATATATTTT.

This sequence joins TRBV27 and TRBJ2-2; 10 bases are shared with TRBD2. The CDR3 is 16 amino acids. Looked up from germline, CDR1 is MNHEY and CDR2 is SMNVEV (reference sequence). J was trimmed by 3 bases and V by 5 bases; bases with no gene match: 6. CDR3 region: CASSLQLAGHTGELFF. For the CDR3, the DNA is TGTGCCAGCAGTCTCCAACTAGCGGGACACACCGGGGAGCTGTTTTTT.

This clone came up once. The chain has TRBV7-2 and TRBJ2-3; 7 bases match TRBD1. This CDR3 is built from 15 residues. Losses at the gene ends were 4 bases for V and 0 bases for J; bases not matched to a gene: 4. Germline CDR1 reads SGHTA; CDR2 reads FQGNSA. CDR3 sequence: CASSSTGVSTDTQYF. The CDR3, as DNA: TGTGCCAGCAGCTCAACAGGGGTTAGCACAGATACGCAGTATTTT.

J is TRBJ2-1 and V is TRBV28; D call uncertain. Germline V gene lookup returns CDR1 MDHEN and CDR2 SYDVKM. Trimming took off 8 bases at V and 9 bases at J, with 17 bases between the two ends. CDR3 length equals 13 residues. The CDR3 spells CASHTFSLGEQFF. The CDR3 coding sequence is TGTGCCAGCCATACGTTTTCTCTGGGTGAGCAGTTCTTC.

This chain uses TRBV6-5 with TRBJ1-1; no reliable D call. The germline CDR1 and CDR2 sequences are MNHEY and SVGAGI. This CDR3 region has 12 residues. With 6 bases removed from V and 5 bases from J, the gap between germline ends came to 10 bases. CDR3 sequence reads: CASRAPWTEAFF. The CDR3 DNA reads TGTGCCAGCAGGGCTCCTTGGACTGAAGCTTTCTTT.

The J gene is TRBJ2-2, the V gene TRBV29-1; 7 bases agree with TRBD2. Looked up from germline, CDR1 is SQVTM and CDR2 is ANQGSEA. The length of the CDR3 is 16 residues. J gave up 4 bases and V 4 bases, and 12 bases lay outside the gene matches. CDR3 DNA: TGCAGCGTTGTTCTTGGGTCGGGAGGTTTCACCGGGGAGCTGTTTTTT. Its translation: CSVVLGSGGFTGELFF.

The rearrangement links TRBV9 to TRBJ2-7; 9 nucleotides align to TRBD1. This CDR3 region has 15 residues. V dropped 2 bases and J dropped 5; count of bases not matched to a gene: 8. CDR1 is SGDLS, CDR2 YYNGEE, per germline. CDR3 region: CASSVGTGWGNEQYF. The CDR3 DNA reads as TGTGCCAGCAGCGTTGGGACAGGGTGGGGCAACGAGCAGTACTTC.

This chain uses TRBV6-6 with TRBJ1-3; no clear D gene. The CDR3 sequence is 15 residues long. Germline CDR1 MNHNY, CDR2 SVGAGI (reference sequence). V was clipped by 6 bases and J by 0 bases, with 12 bases between them. CDR3 in DNA: TGTGCCAGCAGCCTCGACTCGTACTCTGGAAACACCATATATTTT. Its protein product is CASSLDSYSGNTIYF.

The chain combines TRBV7-9 with TRBJ2-1; TRBD1 aligns across 9 bases. Germline-derived CDR1 and CDR2 are SEHNR and FQNEAQ (reference sequence). With 2 bases clipped from V and 6 bases from J, the junction kept 11 bases outside the gene matches. This CDR3 contains 17 residues. The CDR3 here is CASSLRIRTGDPNEQFF. In DNA form, the CDR3 reads TGTGCCAGCAGCTTAAGGATCCGGACAGGGGATCCCAATGAGCAGTTCTTC.

This clone was seen just once. The rearrangement joins TRBV30 to TRBJ2-1, with TRBD2 matching over 7 bases. V was clipped by 2 bases and J by 7 bases; unmatched bases: 8. This CDR3 contains 14 residues. CDR1 and CDR2 (germline): GTSNPN, SVGIG (reference sequence). CDR3 in amino acids: CAWSSAGEANEQFF. The CDR3 nucleotides read TGTGCCTGGAGTAGCGCGGGAGAGGCAAATGAGCAGTTCTTC.

This clone turned up a few times. The chain couples TRBV7-3 to TRBJ2-5, with D maybe TRBD1 (6 bases). CDR3 size: 13 residues. CDR1 SGHTA and CDR2 FQGTGA come from the germline V gene. V was trimmed by 5 bases and J by 2 bases, leaving 9 bases between them. The CDR3 is CASSRTDQETQYF. The CDR3 DNA reads as TGTGCCAGCAGCCGGACAGATCAAGAGACCCAGTACTTC.

The J gene is TRBJ2-7, the V gene TRBV5-3; tentative D call: TRBD2 (6 bases). TRBV5-3 is an ORF, with its function uncertain. Trimming cost V 2 bases and J 7 bases, with 13 bases left between them. The CDR3 length is 13 residues. For the CDR3, the DNA is TGTGCCAGAAGCTTCCGGGGGACGGGGGAGCAGTACTTC. This sequence encodes CARSFRGTGEQYF.

The chain is built from TRBV20-1 and TRBJ1-2; D is undetermined. CDR3 length equals 11 residues. The V gene's germline CDR1 is DFQATT and CDR2 SNEGSKA (reference sequence). V lost 7 bases, J lost 2 bases, and 8 bases lay in between. The CDR3 loop is CSGFSNYGYTF. Written as DNA, the CDR3 is TGCAGTGGTTTCAGCAACTATGGCTACACCTTC.

About this clone itself: Sequence at one end of the junction differs from germline and may be a read error. V is TRBV27 and J is TRBJ2-5; 9 positions agree with TRBD1. From germline, CDR1 is MNHEY and CDR2 SMNVEV (reference sequence). This CDR3 comprises 14 residues. CDR3 bases: TGTGCCAGCCGACAGGGGGGATCAAGAGAGGCCCAGTACTTC. Amino acids: CASRQGGSREAQYF.

The chain recombines TRBV7-9 with TRBJ2-7; D unclear. The CDR3 loop spans 14 amino acids. The V end was cut by 1 base, the J end by 1 base, with 8 bases between. CDR1 is SEHNR and CDR2 is FQNEAQ in the germline V gene (reference sequence). The DNA of the CDR3 is TGTGCCAGCAGCTTAGAGGGCGAGTCCTACGAGCAGTACTTC. Its protein is CASSLEGESYEQYF.

This chain connects TRBV30 to TRBJ2-7; 7 bases align to TRBD2. This CDR3 is built from 14 residues. The junction had 5 bases not matched to a gene; V was cut back by 3 bases and J by 0 bases. Germline V gives CDR1 GTSNPN, CDR2 SVGIG (reference sequence). CDR3 in DNA: TGTGCCTGGAGCACTAGCGCCAGCTCCTACGAGCAGTACTTC. Its protein product is CAWSTSASSYEQYF.

V gene TRBV7-2 combines with J gene TRBJ2-7; a possible D gene is TRBD2 (6 bases). Germline V gene lookup returns CDR1 SGHTA and CDR2 FQGNSA. Trimming pared 5 bases from V and 6 bases from J, leaving 14 bases between. The CDR3 is made up of 13 amino acids. The CDR3 sequence: CASSPLLASEQYF. The CDR3 DNA reads as TGTGCCAGCAGCCCCCTACTAGCCTCCGAGCAGTACTTC.

The V gene is TRBV11-2, the J gene TRBJ2-1; tentative D call: TRBD2 (5 bases). V lost 0 bases, J lost 10 bases, and 13 bases lay in between. Germline V gene data show CDR1 as SGHAT and CDR2 as FQNNGV. There are 14 residues in the CDR3. The CDR3 DNA is TGTGCCAGCAGCTTAGACATCGGGATAAAGGAGCAGTTCTTC. It translates to CASSLDIGIKEQFF.

The chain links TRBV6-1 to TRBJ2-7; 7 bases are shared with TRBD1. Per germline, CDR1 MNHNS and CDR2 SASEGT. The CDR3 has 14 amino acids. The V segment lost 0 bases and the J segment 4 bases; nucleotides outside the gene matches: 3. The CDR3 reads CASSEAGTVYEQYF. The CDR3 DNA follows: TGTGCCAGCAGTGAAGCAGGGACAGTGTACGAGCAGTACTTC.

The chain is built from TRBV28 and TRBJ1-5, with a possible D match to TRBD1 (5 bases). The germline CDR1 and CDR2 sequences are MDHEN and SYDVKM. CDR3 length: 12 amino acids. The ends were cut back, 7 bases at V and 8 bases at J, with 12 bases in the middle. CDR3 loop: CASTGEFKPQHF. In nucleotides, the CDR3 is TGTGCCAGCACGGGGGAGTTCAAGCCCCAGCATTTT.

This clone was seen once. The chain links TRBV28 to TRBJ2-7; maybe TRBD1 (6 bases). V lost 6 bases, J lost 6 bases, and 15 bases lay in between. The CDR3 consists of 13 residues. CDR1 and CDR2 from the germline V gene are MDHEN and SYDVKM. The CDR3 DNA reads as TGTGCCAGCAGACTCAGGGTACAGGGCGAGCAGTACTTC. Translation: CASRLRVQGEQYF.

This clone was recorded at least ten times. This chain connects TRBV5-8 to TRBJ2-3, with D perhaps TRBD1 (5 bases). The V end lost 0 bases, the J end lost 8 bases, and 7 bases lay between the germline ends. This CDR3 contains 12 residues. Germline V gene data show CDR1 as SGHTS and CDR2 as YDEGEE. CDR3 sequence reads: CASSLEGRTQYF. CDR3 sequence (DNA): TGTGCCAGCAGCTTGGAGGGGCGTACGCAGTATTTT.

V is TRBV2 and J is TRBJ2-1; no clear D. Per germline, CDR1 SNHLY and CDR2 FYNNEI. The CDR3 runs 13 residues. V was clipped by 0 bases and J by 8 bases, with 8 bases between them. The CDR3 bases are TGTGCCAGCAGTGAAGCGCGTTTTGATGAGCAGTTCTTC. This encodes CASSEARFDEQFF.

The V and J genes are TRBV10-3 and TRBJ1-5; TRBD1 aligns across 9 bases. The CDR3 runs 13 residues. The V gene end was trimmed by 8 bases and the J gene end by 5 bases; junction bases not matched to a gene: 4. Germline-derived CDR1 and CDR2 are ENHRY and SYGVKD. CDR3 sequence: CAIGTGYDQPQHF. The CDR3 DNA sequence: TGTGCCATCGGGACAGGGTACGATCAGCCCCAGCATTTT.

This clone was seen only once. The CDR3 DNA reads as TGTGCCAGCAGTCCGACAGGGGGAGGTGAAAAACTGTTTTTT. Its protein product is CASSPTGGGEKLFF. This chain joins TRBV28 and TRBJ1-4, with 9 bases lining up with TRBD1. The V gene's germline CDR1 is MDHEN and CDR2 SYDVKM. This CDR3 has 14 amino acids. J was trimmed by 7 bases and V by 5 bases; bases with no gene match: 5.

V gene TRBV9 combines with J gene TRBJ2-3, with TRBD2 identical over 9 bases. V was pared by 4 bases and J by 4 bases, with 4 bases of the junction left unmatched. This CDR3 has 14 residues. CDR1 and CDR2 (germline): SGDLS, YYNGEE. CDR3 sequence: CASSSREGPDTQYF. CDR3 coding DNA: TGTGCCAGCAGCTCGCGGGAGGGCCCAGATACGCAGTATTTT.

The chain is built from TRBV27 and TRBJ2-3, with TRBD1 identical over 7 bases. The CDR3 runs 12 residues. V lost 3 bases to trimming and J lost 13 bases; unmatched junction nucleotides: 7. In germline, CDR1 is MNHEY, CDR2 SMNVEV (reference sequence). CDR3 protein: CASSLLQGTEYF. CDR3 DNA: TGTGCCAGCAGTTTGTTACAGGGGACAGAGTATTTT.

This clone was observed a few times. The V call is TRBV10-3, the J call TRBJ1-1; D is uncertain. The germline gives CDR1 ENHRY, CDR2 SYGVKD. Trimming pared 5 bases from V and 5 bases from J, leaving 12 bases between. There are 13 residues in the CDR3. CDR3 in amino acids: CAISNPGGTEAFF. CDR3 sequence (DNA): TGTGCCATCAGTAATCCAGGAGGGACTGAAGCTTTCTTT.

The genes are TRBV18 and TRBJ1-5; 8 bases line up with TRBD1. V shed 3 bases, J shed 4 bases, and the junction held 5 bases outside the gene matches. This CDR3 contains 15 residues. Germline V CDR1 and CDR2: KGHSH, LQKENI. The CDR3: CASSPGQGQNQPQHF. CDR3 bases: TGTGCCAGCTCACCCGGACAGGGCCAAAATCAGCCCCAGCATTTT.